Listed below are T cell receptor beta chains from one sample, sequenced in a study of T-cell memory formation after mild COVID-19. TCRdb reprocessed the 5' RACE reads via MiXCR and lists one record per CDR3 protein. This repertoire shows 290,000 or so distinct CDR3 sequences, roughly 19% found once; its top ten account for roughly 20%. The specimen sequenced was PBMCs or a T cell subset sorted from them (not recorded which). Every receptor here comes from a man aged 18 to 29 who had mild COVID-19 (a few samples of this study predate the infection). Cell type and time point are not known. Each CDR3 is given with its conserved first and last residue. A D gene is named only where the DNA matches it firmly. Expanded clones get a size class; other rows say once, few or many, or leave the size out.

>-|TRBV29-1|TRBJ2-5|-
CSVVKGEEETQYF
TGCAGCGTTGTCAAGGGCGAGGAAGAGACCCAGTACTTC
>-|TRBV5-6|TRBJ2-7|-
CASRGRGWGPLYEQYF
TGTGCCAGCCGAGGTCGAGGTTGGGGGCCTCTCTACGAGCAGTACTTC
>-|TRBV6-6|TRBJ1-5|-
CASSYLGGFNQPQHF
TGTGCCAGCAGTTACTTGGGGGGATTCAATCAGCCCCAGCATTTT
>TRBD1|TRBV12-3/TRBV12-4|TRBJ1-4|-
CASSPRTGRYEKLFF
TGTGCCAGCAGTCCAAGGACAGGGCGATATGAAAAACTGTTTTTT
>-|TRBV20-1|TRBJ1-1|-
CSALKERYTEAFF
TGCAGTGCTCTTAAGGAGAGGTACACTGAAGCTTTCTTT
>TRBD1|TRBV9|TRBJ1-2|few
CASSVGGGDYGYTF
TGTGCCAGCAGCGTAGGAGGGGGCGACTATGGCTACACCTTC
>-|TRBV14|TRBJ1-2|-
CASSQYPNYGYTF
TGTGCCAGCAGCCAATATCCTAACTATGGCTACACCTTC
>-|TRBV5-1|TRBJ1-2|-
CASSFGGLDYGYTF
TGCGCCAGCAGCTTTGGGGGGCTCGACTATGGCTACACCTTC
>-|TRBV5-6|TRBJ1-1|-
CARINTEAFF
TGTGCCAGGATAAACACTGAAGCTTTCTTT
>-|TRBV6-5|TRBJ1-1|-
CASSFGYWAFF
TGTGCCAGCAGTTTCGGTTATTGGGCTTTCTTT
>-|TRBV10-3|TRBJ2-3|-
CAIEGSDADTQYF
TGTGCCATCGAAGGGTCAGACGCAGATACGCAGTATTTT
>-|TRBV6-1|TRBJ1-3|few
CASSVGSYFSGNTIYF
TGTGCCAGCAGTGTTGGCAGTTACTTCTCTGGAAACACCATATATTTT
>TRBD1|TRBV11-2|TRBJ2-5|once
CASRFGTGRETQYF
TGTGCCAGCAGGTTTGGGACAGGTAGAGAGACCCAGTACTTC
>-|TRBV5-1|TRBJ2-3|few
CASSFPRHDTQYF
TGCGCCAGCAGCTTTCCCCGTCACGATACGCAGTATTTT
>TRBD2|TRBV7-9|TRBJ2-3|few
CASSMGPAGADTQYF
TGTGCCAGCAGCATGGGCCCAGCGGGGGCCGATACGCAGTATTTT
>TRBD1|TRBV7-3|TRBJ2-1|few
CASSLNLGDRAHNEQFF
TGTGCCAGCAGCTTAAACTTAGGGGACAGGGCCCACAATGAGCAGTTCTTC
>TRBD2|TRBV12-3/TRBV12-4|TRBJ2-3|-
CASSLYGGAADTQYF
TGTGCCAGCAGTTTATACGGGGGGGCAGCAGATACGCAGTATTTT
>TRBD2|TRBV4-1|TRBJ2-5|-
CASSQDWGGVTQETQYF
TGCGCCAGCAGCCAAGACTGGGGGGGGGTAACTCAAGAGACCCAGTACTTC
>-|TRBV6-2/TRBV6-3|TRBJ2-5|few
CASSQQGPETQYF
TGTGCCAGCAGTCAACAGGGCCCGGAGACCCAGTACTTC
>-|TRBV10-3|TRBJ2-1|few
CAISESNWYNEQFF
TGTGCCATCAGTGAGTCGAATTGGTACAATGAGCAGTTCTTC
>-|TRBV7-2|TRBJ1-1|-
CASSFVHPTPNTEAFF
TGTGCCAGCAGCTTTGTCCACCCCACTCCGAACACTGAAGCTTTCTTT
>-|TRBV25-1|TRBJ2-2|-
CASSESGINTGELFF
TGTGCCAGCAGTGAATCCGGGATAAACACCGGGGAGCTGTTTTTT
>-|TRBV7-9|TRBJ2-1|few
CASSQARDPKWFF
TGTGCCAGCAGCCAGGCCCGGGACCCTAAATGGTTCTTC
>TRBD2|TRBV2|TRBJ2-1|-
CASSELAGFNEQFF
TGTGCCAGCAGTGAGCTAGCGGGGTTCAATGAGCAGTTCTTC
>-|TRBV6-6|TRBJ2-4|many
CASQPRDGKNIQYF
TGTGCCAGTCAACCCCGGGACGGTAAAAACATTCAGTACTTC
>TRBD1|TRBV7-2|TRBJ1-2|few
CASSSYRGDYGYTF
TGTGCCAGCAGCTCATACAGGGGTGACTATGGCTACACCTTC
>-|TRBV7-2|TRBJ1-5|few
CASSFATNNQPQHF
TGTGCCAGCAGCTTCGCCACTAACAATCAGCCCCAGCATTTT
>-|TRBV28|TRBJ2-3|-
CASSNGGTNTDTQYF
TGTGCCAGCAGTAACGGTGGGACAAACACAGATACGCAGTATTTT
>TRBD1|TRBV6-2/TRBV6-3|TRBJ2-3|few
CASRGTGSTDTQYF
TGTGCCAGCAGGGGGACAGGGTCCACAGATACGCAGTATTTT
>-|TRBV29-1|TRBJ1-5|few
CSVGAGGDQPQHF
TGCAGCGTTGGGGCAGGAGGCGATCAGCCCCAGCATTTT
>-|TRBV12-3/TRBV12-4|TRBJ1-5|-
CASRILRSNQPQHF
TGTGCCAGCAGAATCCTTCGTAGCAATCAGCCCCAGCATTTT
>-|TRBV7-9|TRBJ1-2|-
CASSLTENYGYTF
TGTGCCAGCAGCCTGACAGAAAACTATGGCTACACCTTC
>TRBD2|TRBV5-1|TRBJ2-3|many
CASSFLLADTDTQYF
TGCGCCAGCAGCTTCTTACTAGCGGACACAGATACGCAGTATTTT
>-|TRBV28|TRBJ2-3|many
CASSLIARARGDTQYF
TGTGCCAGCAGTTTAATAGCCCGAGCTAGGGGTGATACGCAGTATTTT
>-|TRBV15|TRBJ1-6|-
CATKTDNSPLHF
TGTGCCACCAAGACAGATAATTCACCCCTCCACTTT
>TRBD2|TRBV18|TRBJ2-1|-
CASSPLGTSGEPKQFF
TGTGCCAGCTCACCACTTGGGACTAGCGGGGAGCCTAAGCAGTTCTTC
>-|TRBV15|TRBJ2-5|few
CATSNLLGGLRETQYF
TGTGCCACCAGCAACCTTCTCGGGGGGCTCCGAGAGACCCAGTACTTC
>TRBD2|TRBV3-1|TRBJ2-3|-
CASSRRAGRTDTQYF
TGTGCCAGCAGCCGCCGAGCGGGGCGCACAGATACGCAGTATTTT
>TRBD2|TRBV3-1|TRBJ2-2|-
CASSQDGLGSTGELFF
TGTGCCAGCAGCCAAGATGGACTAGGGAGTACCGGGGAGCTGTTTTTT
>-|TRBV20-1|TRBJ2-5|few
CRVGRPGETQYF
TGCAGGGTCGGACGGCCAGGGGAGACCCAGTACTTC
>TRBD2|TRBV7-9|TRBJ2-7|few
CASSLARGGGLHEQYF
TGTGCCAGCAGCTTAGCGAGAGGCGGGGGGCTCCACGAGCAGTACTTC
>TRBD1|TRBV4-1|TRBJ1-1|-
CASSQLGQGNTEAFF
TGCGCCAGCAGCCAATTGGGACAGGGGAACACTGAAGCTTTCTTT
>-|TRBV20-1|TRBJ2-3|many
CSASEGDARGTSTDTQYF
TGCAGTGCTAGCGAGGGTGACGCCAGGGGAACTAGCACAGATACGCAGTATTTT
>TRBD1|TRBV3-1|TRBJ1-2|-
CASSQDSWQGAGDGYTF
TGTGCCAGCAGCCAAGATTCATGGCAGGGGGCCGGTGACGGCTACACCTTC
>-|TRBV18|TRBJ2-3|-
CASSPSRSTDTQYF
TGTGCCAGCTCACCGAGCCGGAGCACAGATACGCAGTATTTT
>-|TRBV15|TRBJ2-7|-
CATSRGAGHYYEQYF
TGTGCCACCAGCAGAGGCGCAGGGCATTACTACGAGCAGTACTTC
>-|TRBV7-6|TRBJ2-7|-
CASSLAQGSWEQYF
TGTGCCAGCAGCTTAGCGCAAGGGTCCTGGGAGCAGTACTTC
>TRBD1|TRBV4-3|TRBJ2-2|-
CASSLRDRANGELFF
TGCGCCAGCAGCCTCCGGGACAGGGCAAACGGGGAGCTGTTTTTT
>-|TRBV6-6|TRBJ2-7|few
CASSNTRGAPHEQYF
TGTGCCAGCAGCAACACTCGGGGGGCGCCCCACGAGCAGTACTTC
>-|TRBV7-2|TRBJ2-3|few
CASSFLVSTDTQYF
TGTGCCAGCAGCTTCCTAGTCAGTACAGATACGCAGTATTTT
>-|TRBV27|TRBJ2-7|-
CASSLRDTSYEQYF
TGTGCCAGCAGTTTACGGGACACCTCCTACGAGCAGTACTTC
>-|TRBV7-3|TRBJ1-1|many
CASSANTGTSEAFF
TGTGCCAGCAGCGCAAATACAGGGACATCTGAAGCTTTCTTT
>TRBD2|TRBV7-9|TRBJ2-1|few
CASSPVTSGGAGFYNEQFF
TGTGCCAGCAGCCCCGTCACTAGCGGGGGTGCCGGGTTCTACAATGAGCAGTTCTTC
>-|TRBV27|TRBJ1-4|-
CASSPGGRWGEKLFF
TGTGCCAGCAGCCCCGGGGGGAGGTGGGGTGAAAAACTGTTTTTT